Listed here are 9 T cell receptor beta chains from one sample, sequenced in a study of OX40 agonist ivuxolimab in advanced cancers. Some clones are missing from TCRdb's copy, which holds only in-frame ones; the method was immunoSEQ multiplex PCR. The table shows some 86,000 clones, with 91% occurring only once. The sequenced sample was CD4+ or CD8+ T cells sorted from blood, obtained in a trial of the OX40 agonist ivuxolimab. The receptors here all came from an adult with an advanced solid tumor such as melanoma, head and neck, liver or kidney cancer.

The chain combines TRBV6-9 with TRBJ2-3; 8 nucleotides agree with TRBD2. CDR1 is MNHGY and CDR2 is SVAAGI in the germline V gene. After removal of 8 bases from V and 6 bases from J, the junction contained 22 bases not matched to a gene. This CDR3 spans 18 amino acids. In DNA, the CDR3 is TGTGCCAGCGCCATCAGTAGGGCGGGAGGTATACAGAGGGATACGCAGTATTTT. Translating it yields CASAISRAGGIQRDTQYF.

This clone is a singleton in its sample. The chain joins TRBV7-9 to TRBJ2-2; D is undetermined. Germline CDR1 SEHNR, CDR2 FQNEAQ (reference sequence). This CDR3 contains 12 residues. V was cut by 5 bases and J by 6 bases, with 7 bases left in between. CDR3 residues: CASSQLAGELFF. DNA for the CDR3: TGTGCCAGCAGCCAGCTGGCCGGGGAGCTGTTTTTT. The whole variable domain, filled in from reference TRBV7-9 and TRBJ2-2, reads DTGVSQNPRHKITKRGQNVTFRCDPISEHNRLYWYRQTLGQGPEFLTYFQNEAQLEKSRLLSDRFSAERPKGSFSTLEIQRTEQGDSAMYLCASSQLAGELFFGEGSRLTVL.

The chain has TRBV9 and TRBJ2-3; D possibly corresponds to TRBD2 (7 bases). Germline CDR1 is SGDLS and CDR2 is YYNGEE. Trimming pared 4 bases from V and 1 base from J, leaving 13 bases between. This CDR3 contains 15 residues. The CDR3 DNA is TGTGCCAGCAGCCCCCGGGGGGCAGGCACAGATACGCAGTATTTT. This gives the protein CASSPRGAGTDTQYF.

This chain joins TRBV15 and TRBJ1-3, with a weak D call TRBD1 (6 bases). The germline gives CDR1 LNHNV, CDR2 YYDKDF (reference sequence). The CDR3 extends over 15 amino acids. The germline V and J ends were trimmed by 5 bases and 0 bases, with 11 bases remaining between them. The DNA of the CDR3 is TGTGCCACCAGCCAACAGGGCCGCTCTGGAAACACCATATATTTT. This encodes CATSQQGRSGNTIYF.

The rearrangement uses TRBV5-1 and TRBJ2-6; the D call may be TRBD1 or TRBD2 (6 bases each). This CDR3 spans 16 amino acids. In germline, CDR1 is SGHRS, CDR2 YFSETQ. Trimming left V 0 bases short and J 2 bases short, with 9 bases between. The CDR3 is CASSLDGGPGANVLTF. The CDR3 nucleotides are TGCGCCAGCAGCTTGGATGGGGGGCCTGGGGCCAACGTCCTGACTTTC. Together with reference TRBV5-1 and TRBJ2-6, the CDR3 gives the full variable domain: KAGVTQTPRYLIKTRGQQVTLSCSPISGHRSVSWYQQTPGQGLQFLFEYFSETQRNKGNFPGRFSGRQFSNSRSEMNVSTLELGDSALYLCASSLDGGPGANVLTFGAGSRLTVL.

V usage is TRBV6-4 and J usage is TRBJ2-1; TRBD2 aligns across 12 bases. With V trimmed by 5 bases and J by 2 bases, 4 bases remained unmatched. Germline CDR1 MRHNA, CDR2 SNTAGT. CDR3 length: 16 amino acids. The CDR3 reads CASSRTSGTTYNEQFF. DNA of the CDR3: TGTGCCAGCAGTCGGACTAGCGGGACTACCTACAATGAGCAGTTCTTC.

The table lists this clone with a few counts. V usage is TRBV5-5 and J usage is TRBJ1-4, with no clear D. The CDR3 contains 12 residues. Trimming pared 4 bases from V and 8 bases from J, leaving 9 bases between. CDR1 is SGHKS, CDR2 YYEKEE, per germline (reference sequence). CDR3 in DNA: TGTGCCAGCAGCCCCTCTAGGGAAAAACTGTTTTTT. It specifies CASSPSREKLFF.

This chain joins TRBV29-1 and TRBJ2-3; TRBD1 matches at 11 bases. V shed 1 base and J 4 bases; nucleotides not matched to a gene: 1. The CDR3 covers 14 residues. In germline, CDR1 is SQVTM, CDR2 ANQGSEA. The CDR3 here is CSVEGTGGADTQYF. The DNA of the CDR3 is TGCAGCGTTGAAGGGACAGGGGGCGCAGATACGCAGTATTTT.

The sample holds a few counts of this clone. The J gene is TRBJ1-2, the V gene TRBV27; 10 bases are shared with TRBD1. CDR3 length equals 12 residues. Germline lookup yields CDR1 MNHEY and CDR2 SMNVEV (reference sequence). After removal of 11 bases from V and 8 bases from J, the junction contained 8 bases not matched to a gene. CDR3 in amino acids: CACKTGGAGYTF. CDR3 DNA sequence: TGTGCCTGCAAGACAGGGGGCGCAGGCTACACCTTC.